Each of the 26 T cell receptor beta chains below was sequenced from the same sample in a study of T cells in Graves' hyperthyroidism and ophthalmopathy. TCR beta CDR3 sequences were amplified from RNA transcripts. An initial round of RT-PCR targeting the TCR CDR3 relied on the HTBI primer set. In TCRdb, the multiplex PCR reads were re-called with MiXCR into one record per CDR3 protein. The sample has fewer than 650,000 distinct CDR3 sequences; approximately 14% are singletons. The sequencing sample was made of blood. The source of these receptors is a woman aged 40-49 years with Graves' hyperthyroidism.

This clonotype was counted many times. The chain has TRBV20-1 and TRBJ2-5; TRBD2 agrees at 9 bases. The CDR3 covers 14 residues. The V gene's germline CDR1 is DFQATT and CDR2 SNEGSKA (reference sequence). Trimming at V came to 1 base and at J to 1 base, leaving 1 base not matched to a gene. DNA of the CDR3: TGCAGTGCTAGAGTAGCGGGGGCCCAAGAGACCCAGTACTTC. Its translation: CSARVAGAQETQYF.

This clonotype occurred many times. The chain uses TRBV12-3 or TRBV12-4 and TRBJ1-2; 10 bases align to TRBD1. The CDR3 runs 14 residues. J lost 8 bases, V lost 4 bases, and 7 bases had no gene match. The CDR3 here is CASSSGQGRWGYTF. For the CDR3, the DNA is TGTGCCAGCAGTTCGGGACAGGGGAGGTGGGGCTACACCTTC.

This clonotype was detected once. V is TRBV5-6 and J is TRBJ2-1; D unclear. Trimming left V 4 bases short and J 2 bases short, with 19 bases between. There are 17 residues in the CDR3. Germline assignment: CDR1 SGHDT and CDR2 YYEEEE. Written as DNA, the CDR3 is TGTGCCAGCAGCCTACAACTGAGTCCTACCGCCTACAATGAGCAGTTCTTC. Its protein product is CASSLQLSPTAYNEQFF. The full variable domain, its missing parts supplied by reference TRBV5-6 and TRBJ2-1, is DAGVTQSPTHLIKTRGQQVTLRCSPKSGHDTVSWYQQALGQGPQFIFQYYEEEERQRGNFPDRFSGHQFPNYSSELNVNALLLGDSALYLCASSLQLSPTAYNEQFFGPGTRLTVL.

J is TRBJ2-7 and V is TRBV20-1; D remains ambiguous. The CDR3 runs 12 residues. Germline CDR1 reads DFQATT; CDR2 reads SNEGSKA (reference sequence). Trimming pared 2 bases from V and 6 bases from J, leaving 11 bases between. The chain's CDR3 is CSARPGPLEQYF. As DNA, the CDR3 is TGCAGTGCTAGACCCGGACCTCTCGAGCAGTACTTC.

This clonotype was detected a few times. The chain recombines TRBV30 with TRBJ1-2, with D possibly being TRBD1 (6 bases). Trimming removed 2 bases at V and 1 base at J, with 14 bases between. The CDR3 extends over 15 amino acids. CDR1 GTSNPN and CDR2 SVGIG come from the germline V gene (reference sequence). The CDR3 sequence: CAWSSGTSINYGYTF. The DNA for the CDR3 is TGTGCCTGGAGTTCCGGGACATCCATTAACTATGGCTACACCTTC.

This clonotype came up a few times. A clone one base away is much larger, so this may be a read error. The V gene is TRBV28, the J gene TRBJ2-7; D ambiguous. Between the trimmed V and J ends, which lost 5 bases and 0 bases, there was a span of 5 bases. The germline gives CDR1 MDHEN, CDR2 SYDVKM. CDR3 length: 12 residues. The CDR3 DNA reads as TGTGCCAGCAGTGTGTACTCCTACGAGCAGTACTTC. This encodes CASSVYSYEQYF.

Many counts were recorded for this clonotype. The chain couples TRBV20-1 to TRBJ2-1; 13 bases align to TRBD2. J lost 8 bases, V lost 0 bases, and 7 bases had no gene match. There are 16 residues in the CDR3. Germline-derived CDR1 and CDR2 are DFQATT and SNEGSKA (reference sequence). As DNA, the CDR3 is TGCAGTGCTAGAGAAGGGACTAGCGGGATTCAGCATGAGCAGTTCTTC. Protein product: CSAREGTSGIQHEQFF.

There are many counts of this clonotype. The rearrangement links TRBV20-1 to TRBJ2-3; D remains unclear. V gave up 5 bases and J gave up 5 bases, with 17 bases separating them. CDR1 and CDR2 from the germline V gene are DFQATT and SNEGSKA (reference sequence). This CDR3 spans 14 amino acids. CDR3 amino acids: CSAVRPPAGDTQYF. The CDR3 DNA reads TGCAGTGCTGTCAGACCCCCGGCTGGAGATACGCAGTATTTT.

The sample holds many counts of this clonotype. The rearrangement uses TRBV28 and TRBJ2-2, with D possibly matching TRBD1 (6 bases). Trimming removed 7 bases from V and 5 bases from J, with 20 bases in between. Germline-derived CDR1 and CDR2 are MDHEN and SYDVKM. The CDR3 runs to 16 residues. This chain's CDR3 is CASTPTGTSLTGELFF. CDR3 nucleotide sequence: TGTGCCAGCACACCAACAGGGACGTCCCTTACCGGGGAGCTGTTTTTT.

This clonotype was counted many times. The chain carries TRBV30 and TRBJ2-3, with D perhaps matching TRBD2 (6 bases). Germline lookup yields CDR1 GTSNPN and CDR2 SVGIG (reference sequence). This CDR3 contains 15 residues. V was shortened by 0 bases and J by 0 bases, with 10 bases between the two germline ends. In nucleotides, the CDR3 is TGTGCCTGGAGTGTAACGGGAGTGAGCACAGATACGCAGTATTTT. Its translation is CAWSVTGVSTDTQYF.

This clonotype has at least ten counts. V gene TRBV20-1 combines with J gene TRBJ2-3; 7 bases agree with TRBD2. Trimming took 5 bases from V and 0 from J; bases not matched to a gene: 11. Germline assignment: CDR1 DFQATT and CDR2 SNEGSKA (reference sequence). The CDR3 is made up of 16 amino acids. CDR3 in DNA: TGCAGTGCTCGTCGTTACGGCGGGAGCAGCACAGATACGCAGTATTTT. Residues: CSARRYGGSSTDTQYF.

The chain carries TRBV6-2 or TRBV6-3 and TRBJ2-1; possibly TRBD2 for D (6 bases). The germline V gene encodes CDR1 MNHEY and CDR2 SVGEGT. Trimming removed 2 bases from V and 0 bases from J, with 8 bases in between. The CDR3 runs 15 residues. The CDR3 DNA sequence: TGTGCCAGCAGTTACAGCGGGCACTCCTACAATGAGCAGTTCTTC. It is translated as CASSYSGHSYNEQFF.

This clonotype was recorded many times. The rearrangement uses TRBV28 and TRBJ2-7, with a weak D call TRBD2 (6 bases). CDR3 size: 16 residues. Germline CDR1 is MDHEN and CDR2 is SYDVKM. V lost 6 bases and J lost 0, with 18 bases in between. CDR3 DNA sequence: TGTGCCAGCAGCTTTACTACTAGCTGGCTCTCCTACGAGCAGTACTTC. This encodes CASSFTTSWLSYEQYF. Using reference TRBV28 and TRBJ2-7 for the parts outside the CDR3, the full variable domain is DVKVTQSSRYLVKRTGEKVFLECVQDMDHENMFWYRQDPGLGLRLIYFSYDVKMKEKGDIPEGYSVSREKKERFSLILESASTNQTSMYLCASSFTTSWLSYEQYFGPGTRLTVT.

There are many counts of this clonotype. V usage is TRBV20-1 and J usage is TRBJ2-1; 14 nucleotides line up with TRBD2. The V segment lost 5 bases and the J segment 8 bases; nucleotides outside the gene matches: 14. The CDR3 has 17 amino acids. The germline V gene has CDR1 DFQATT and CDR2 SNEGSKA (reference sequence). The CDR3 region is CSAVGLAGEIVQHEQFF. CDR3 DNA sequence: TGCAGTGCTGTGGGACTAGCGGGAGAGATAGTACAGCATGAGCAGTTCTTC.

This clonotype was recorded at least ten times. The chain carries TRBV30 and TRBJ1-2; TRBD1 is a possible D gene (5 bases). The V end lost 3 bases, the J end lost 5 bases, and 7 bases lay between the germline ends. This CDR3 contains 11 residues. Germline lookup yields CDR1 GTSNPN and CDR2 SVGIG (reference sequence). CDR3 DNA: TGTGCCTGGAGGGGACCATATGGCTACACCTTC. Translated, it gives CAWRGPYGYTF.

In its sample, this clonotype was seen many times. This sequence joins TRBV2 and TRBJ2-2; no clear D. Germline V lookup: CDR1 SNHLY, CDR2 FYNNEI. The CDR3 extends over 14 amino acids. Trimming pared 6 bases from V and 6 bases from J, leaving 14 bases between. CDR3 residues: CASSTELPAGELFF. The CDR3, as DNA: TGTGCCAGCAGCACAGAACTTCCCGCCGGGGAGCTGTTTTTT.

This clonotype was counted only a few times. The chain has TRBV19 and TRBJ2-7, with a weak D call TRBD2 (6 bases). The germline V gene encodes CDR1 LNHDA and CDR2 SQIVND (reference sequence). The length of the CDR3 is 16 residues. V was trimmed by 0 bases and J by 6 bases, leaving 18 bases between them. CDR3 in DNA: TGTGCCAGTAGTATAGATCAGTCCGGGAGCCTTCGCGAGCAGTACTTC. Translating gives CASSIDQSGSLREQYF.

This clonotype was seen ten or more times. J is TRBJ1-5 and V is TRBV2; no reliable D call. In germline, CDR1 is SNHLY, CDR2 FYNNEI. Trimming removed 2 bases from V and 3 bases from J, with 11 bases in between. This CDR3 comprises 15 residues. The CDR3 nucleotides are TGTGCCAGCAGTGAACTGGACGGATTCAATCAGCCCCAGCATTTT. Protein: CASSELDGFNQPQHF.

This clonotype was found many times. The rearrangement links TRBV2 to TRBJ2-1, with TRBD2 matching over 8 bases. The CDR3 runs to 15 residues. V gave up 6 bases and J gave up 0 bases; unmatched junction bases: 4. Germline values: CDR1 SNHLY, CDR2 FYNNEI. This CDR3 is CASSWSGSSYNEQFF. The CDR3 DNA reads as TGTGCCAGCAGCTGGAGCGGGAGCTCCTACAATGAGCAGTTCTTC.

This clonotype was observed many times. The V call is TRBV7-8, the J call TRBJ2-5, with D hard to call. Germline V gene data show CDR1 as SGHVS and CDR2 as FQNEAQ. The CDR3 is 14 residues long. Trimming shortened V by 0 bases and J by 5 bases, and 10 bases separated the two germline ends. The CDR3, as DNA: TGTGCCAGCAGCTTAGCAATTCTTGGGGAGACCCAGTACTTC. Amino acid sequence: CASSLAILGETQYF.

This clonotype showed up just a few times. The chain is built from TRBV6-1 and TRBJ2-4; no clear D gene. This CDR3 is 14 amino acids long. Germline V gene data show CDR1 as MNHNS and CDR2 as SASEGT. The V end was cut by 1 base, the J end by 0 bases, with 4 bases between. Here the CDR3 reads CASSEDVAKNIQYF. The CDR3 coding sequence is TGTGCCAGCAGTGAAGACGTAGCCAAAAACATTCAGTACTTC.

The gene calls are TRBV29-1 and TRBJ2-7; D perhaps matches TRBD1 (5 bases). V was shortened by 3 bases and J by 0 bases, with 12 bases between the two germline ends. There are 14 residues in the CDR3. Germline CDR1 SQVTM, CDR2 ANQGSEA. The DNA of the CDR3 is TGCAGCGTTGATCCTGGACACCCCTCCTACGAGCAGTACTTC. Amino acids: CSVDPGHPSYEQYF.

This clonotype was observed at least ten times. V gene TRBV6-1 combines with J gene TRBJ2-5; 7 bases fit TRBD1. The length of the CDR3 is 13 residues. Unmatched junction bases numbered 3, after V lost 7 bases and J lost 1 base. Germline-derived CDR1 and CDR2 are MNHNS and SASEGT. The CDR3 is CASTRDSQETQYF. CDR3 in DNA: TGTGCCAGCACCAGGGACAGCCAAGAGACCCAGTACTTC.

A word on this clonotype: A much larger clone lies a single base off, so this may be a read error. This rearrangement joins TRBV7-9 to TRBJ2-1; no clear D. V was pared by 3 bases and J by 10 bases, with 16 bases between. The length of the CDR3 is 14 residues. Germline V lookup: CDR1 SEHNR, CDR2 FQNEAQ (reference sequence). CDR3 sequence (DNA): TGTGCCAGCAGCTTCATCAACAGAGCCTACGAGCAGTTCTTC. It encodes CASSFINRAYEQFF.

There are a few counts of this clonotype. The genes are TRBV20-1 and TRBJ1-5; 7 positions agree with TRBD1. The CDR3 has 15 amino acids. Germline trimming cut 4 bases from V and 3 bases from J; bases unmatched to any gene: 9. Germline V gives CDR1 DFQATT, CDR2 SNEGSKA (reference sequence). CDR3 in amino acids: CSANHRGLLNQPQHF. CDR3 DNA sequence: TGCAGTGCTAACCACAGGGGACTTCTCAATCAGCCCCAGCATTTT.

The V and J genes are TRBV28 and TRBJ1-1, with D perhaps matching TRBD1 (5 bases). This CDR3 contains 15 residues. Germline assignment: CDR1 MDHEN and CDR2 SYDVKM. V lost 6 bases to trimming and J lost 4 bases, with 18 bases between them. Written as DNA, the CDR3 is TGTGCCAGCAGCTCCGGGGGAGGGTCTAGCACTGAAGCTTTCTTT. It yields the protein CASSSGGGSSTEAFF.